This T cell receptor beta chain came from a study of T cell responses to AZD1222 COVID-19 vaccine. For the study at large: Pooled together were second doses at about 4 or about 12 weeks. Study results and caveats: The sample set comprised mostly white British donors with more females, and clonal diversity was possibly underestimated. Scientists sampled the repertoires only once the peak T cell response had passed. When two AZD1222 doses had been given, Spike-specific TCR breadth and depth rose.

Germline V gene sequence: CDR1 SGDLS, CDR2 YYNGEE. Trimming stripped 0 bases from V and 7 bases from J, with 5 bases between. The CDR3 has 13 residues. As to this clone: Its antigen is undetermined. The sample contains more than one DNA sequence encoding this CDR3.

Assay used: immunoSEQ multiplex PCR; TCRdb lists only in-frame clones, some missing. Of some 130,000 clones listed, around nine tenths are singletons. Here the sequenced sample was peripheral blood, taken on day 0 of AZD1222 vaccination. The rearrangement joins TRBV9 to TRBJ1-6, with D perhaps TRBD1 (5 bases). This receptor was taken from an adult in good health. The CDR3 is CASSVGGNSPLHF. The CDR3 nucleotides are TGTGCCAGCAGCGTAGGGGGGAATTCACCCCTCCACTTT.